This T cell receptor beta chain was observed in a study of blood T cell repertoires in COVID-19. Study details: Acute-phase and convalescent COVID-19 samples originated in the United States, Italy and Spain.

The germline V gene encodes CDR1 MNHEY and CDR2 SVGEGT. The CDR3 length is 14 residues. Trimming stripped 5 bases from V and 2 bases from J, with 13 bases between. Data came from immunoSEQ multiplex PCR; TCRdb stores just in-frame clones and leaves some out. The sample lists a few hundred thousand clones; 70% to 90% were seen once. The rearrangement links TRBV6-2 or TRBV6-3 to TRBJ2-7; tentatively, D is TRBD2 (6 bases). Sequencing used peripheral blood. The sequence was collected from a middle-aged woman with acute or convalescent COVID-19. CDR3 DNA sequence: TGTGCCAGCAGTGCGGAGGGGCCCCCCTACGAGCAGTACGTC. Protein: CASSAEGPPYEQYV.